These 30 T cell receptor beta chains came from one sample sequenced in a study of T cell repertoires in cytomegalovirus infection. These receptors have no identified antigens. TCRdb itself ran the reads through MiXCR, one entry per CDR3 protein. The data show about 480,000 distinct CDR3 sequences, 30% to 40% seen once. This material consisted of cultured PBMCs, taken from culture after CMV antigen stimulation. These receptors were taken from a human donor in good health (CMV status not recorded). Some clones in this sample may be carry-over from other donors' samples.

Ten or more counts support this clonotype. The chain carries TRBV7-2 and TRBJ2-7; the D is unclear. The germline V and J ends were trimmed by 5 bases and 8 bases, with 19 bases remaining between them. Germline V CDR1 and CDR2: SGHTA, FQGNSA. CDR3 length: 14 residues. CDR3 sequence reads: CASSQIPGPTKQYF. In DNA, the CDR3 is TGTGCCAGCAGCCAAATTCCGGGCCCAACGAAGCAGTACTTC.

The CDR3 DNA reads TGTGCCAGCGGGGGACAGGGCGAGACTAGGTTCCCTAGAGAGCAGTTCTTC. It codes for CASGGQGETRFPREQFF. The V gene is TRBV14, the J gene TRBJ2-1; 9 nucleotides align to TRBD1. Germline CDR1 SGHDN, CDR2 FVKESK. The CDR3 covers 17 residues. The V segment lost 8 bases and the J segment 10 bases; nucleotides outside the gene matches: 21. The variable domain in full, with the rest retrieved from reference TRBV14 and TRBJ2-1, is EAGVTQFPSHSVIEKGQTVTLRCDPISGHDNLYWYRRVMGKEIKFLLHFVKESKQDESGMPNNRFLAERTGGTYSTLKVQPAELEDSGVYFCASGGQGETRFPREQFFGPGTRLTVL.

This chain uses TRBV18 with TRBJ2-3, with D possibly matching TRBD2 (6 bases). V was cut by 3 bases and J by 5 bases, with 15 bases left in between. The CDR3 sequence is 15 residues long. CDR1 is KGHSH, CDR2 LQKENI, per germline. The CDR3 sequence is CASSPGTAGGDTQYF. The CDR3 DNA reads TGTGCCAGCTCACCCGGGACTGCCGGTGGAGATACGCAGTATTTT.

This chain uses TRBV6-1 with TRBJ2-3, with a possible D match to TRBD1 (6 bases). Deletions cut 5 bases from V and 1 base from J, with 13 bases between. The CDR3 consists of 15 residues. Germline V gene data show CDR1 as MNHNS and CDR2 as SASEGT. CDR3 DNA sequence: TGTGCCAGCAGTCTTCGACAGGATCGCACAGATACGCAGTATTTT. Translation gives CASSLRQDRTDTQYF.

This rearrangement joins TRBV18 to TRBJ1-1, with D uncertain. Germline-derived CDR1 and CDR2 are KGHSH and LQKENI. This CDR3 is 14 amino acids long. V was shortened by 0 bases and J by 1 base, with 6 bases between the two germline ends. This CDR3 is CASSPPFRNTEAFF. The CDR3 nucleotides read TGTGCCAGCTCACCACCCTTCAGGAACACTGAAGCTTTCTTT.

This clonotype appeared many times. The chain is built from TRBV7-2 and TRBJ2-1; D uncertain. The CDR3 runs 13 residues. CDR1 and CDR2 (germline): SGHTA, FQGNSA. Between the trimmed V and J ends, which lost 1 base and 8 bases, there was a span of 9 bases. The CDR3 sequence is CASSLGSFDEQFF. In nucleotides, the CDR3 is TGTGCCAGCAGCTTAGGTAGCTTTGATGAGCAGTTCTTC.

This clonotype has more than one count but fewer than ten. The chain carries TRBV28 and TRBJ1-5, with no clear D. Per germline, CDR1 MDHEN and CDR2 SYDVKM. This CDR3 spans 14 amino acids. Trimming shortened V by 6 bases and J by 3 bases, and 12 bases separated the two germline ends. DNA for the CDR3: TGTGCCAGCAGCCGCGCCGAATTCAATCAGCCCCAGCATTTT. It codes for CASSRAEFNQPQHF.

J is TRBJ1-1 and V is TRBV25-1, with D unresolved. Deletions cut 5 bases from V and 0 bases from J, with 13 bases between. Looked up from germline, CDR1 is MGHDK and CDR2 is SYGVNS. The CDR3 loop spans 15 amino acids. The CDR3 nucleotides read TGTGCCAGCAGTCCCCGCGGGCCTATGAACACTGAAGCTTTCTTT. Its translation is CASSPRGPMNTEAFF. Full variable domain (remainder filled in from reference TRBV25-1 and TRBJ1-1): EADIYQTPRYLVIGTGKKITLECSQTMGHDKMYWYQQDPGMELHLIHYSYGVNSTEKGDLSSESTVSRIRTEHFPLTLESARPSHTSQYLCASSPRGPMNTEAFFGQGTRLTVV.

This clonotype came up once. This sequence joins TRBV19 and TRBJ2-3, with D uncertain. Trimming removed 6 bases from V and 0 bases from J, with 7 bases in between. This CDR3 region has 13 residues. Germline V gives CDR1 LNHDA, CDR2 SQIVND (reference sequence). The CDR3 nucleotides read TGTGCCAGTAGACAGTCTAGCACAGATACGCAGTATTTT. Protein: CASRQSSTDTQYF.

This clonotype was seen more than once but under ten times. The chain links TRBV6-2 or TRBV6-3 to TRBJ1-2, with D perhaps matching TRBD1 (6 bases). V shed 7 bases and J shed 0 bases, with 15 bases lying between them. There are 15 residues in the CDR3. Per germline, CDR1 MNHEY and CDR2 SVGEGT. In DNA, the CDR3 is TGTGCCAGCACTGGGACCGGGGGCGCTAACTATGGCTACACCTTC. Its translation is CASTGTGGANYGYTF.

This clonotype was detected a few times. The rearrangement uses TRBV7-8 and TRBJ2-1, with TRBD2 matching over 7 bases. The CDR3 sequence is 16 residues long. Germline lookup yields CDR1 SGHVS and CDR2 FQNEAQ. After removal of 0 bases from V and 3 bases from J, the junction contained 5 bases not matched to a gene. DNA of the CDR3: TGTGCCAGCAGCTTAGCCAGGCTAGCGGTCTACAATGAGCAGTTCTTC. Protein sequence: CASSLARLAVYNEQFF.

This clonotype has more than one count but fewer than ten. The V and J genes are TRBV7-9 and TRBJ1-4; D is unresolved. The CDR3 spans 12 residues. V was pared by 6 bases and J by 7 bases, with 9 bases between. Per the germline V gene, CDR1 is SEHNR and CDR2 is FQNEAQ (reference sequence). The CDR3 spells CASSRPPEKLFF. The CDR3 DNA is TGTGCCAGCAGTCGACCCCCTGAAAAACTGTTTTTT.

The chain employs TRBV10-2 and TRBJ2-7; D not certain. There are 15 residues in the CDR3. Looked up from germline, CDR1 is WSHSY and CDR2 is SAAADI. Trimming shortened V by 2 bases and J by 9 bases, and 20 bases separated the two germline ends. The CDR3 DNA reads TGCGCCAGCAGTGAGGCCGGTTCGTCGGGCTATCGGCAGTACGTC. It encodes CASSEAGSSGYRQYV.

This clonotype has only a few counts. This chain connects TRBV7-6 to TRBJ1-1; D remains ambiguous. Germline CDR1 and CDR2: SGHVS and FNYEAQ. Between the trimmed V and J ends, which lost 1 base and 4 bases, there was a span of 10 bases. This CDR3 spans 14 amino acids. The CDR3 DNA sequence: TGTGCCAGCAGCTTAGAGGTAGGAGGCACTGAAGCTTTCTTT. It yields the protein CASSLEVGGTEAFF. Using reference TRBV7-6 and TRBJ1-1 for the parts outside the CDR3, the full variable domain is GAGVSQSPRYKVTKRGQDVALRCDPISGHVSLYWYRQALGQGPEFLTYFNYEAQQDKSGLPNDRFSAERPEGSISTLTIQRTEQRDSAMYRCASSLEVGGTEAFFGQGTRLTVV.

In the case of this clonotype: A junction boundary mismatches the germline segment, possibly from a read error. The rearrangement uses TRBV5-3 and TRBJ2-5; 11 bases fit TRBD2. TRBV5-3 has ORF status, its function being uncertain. CDR3 size: 16 residues. CDR3 amino acids: CASSSALAGGGETQYF. For the CDR3, the DNA is TGTGCCAGCAGCTCCGCCCTAGCGGGGGGTGGGGAGACCCAGTACTTC.

CDR3 bases: TGTGCCAGTAGTATACAGACAGGGGCCAACGTCCTGACTTTC. It translates to CASSIQTGANVLTF. The chain carries TRBV19 and TRBJ2-6; D call uncertain. This CDR3 is built from 14 residues. V was pared by 2 bases and J by 4 bases, with 6 bases between. Germline CDR1 is LNHDA and CDR2 is SQIVND (reference sequence).

This clonotype was found a few times. J is TRBJ2-5 and V is TRBV28; 9 nucleotides align to TRBD1. This CDR3 is 17 amino acids long. V was clipped by 6 bases and J by 1 base; unmatched bases: 12. Germline CDR1 is MDHEN and CDR2 is SYDVKM. CDR3 region: CASRHIRTGEPQETQYF. The DNA for the CDR3 is TGTGCCAGCAGGCACATAAGGACAGGGGAACCCCAAGAGACCCAGTACTTC.

This clonotype has a handful of counts. The J gene is TRBJ2-1, the V gene TRBV12-3 or TRBV12-4; D uncertain. V dropped 3 bases and J dropped 10 bases, with 13 bases sitting between them. CDR3 length equals 13 residues. CDR3 amino acids: CASSFVSSREQFF. In DNA form, the CDR3 reads TGTGCCAGCAGTTTTGTGTCCTCACGGGAGCAGTTCTTC.

This clonotype showed up just a few times. This chain joins TRBV7-9 and TRBJ2-3; 7 bases line up with TRBD2. This CDR3 spans 18 amino acids. V was pared by 5 bases and J by 2 bases, with 16 bases of the junction left unmatched. Germline-derived CDR1 and CDR2 are SEHNR and FQNEAQ (reference sequence). The CDR3 is CASSQPLGGGGYTDTQYF. The CDR3 DNA follows: TGTGCCAGCAGCCAACCCCTCGGAGGCGGGGGTTACACAGATACGCAGTATTTT.

CDR3 DNA sequence: TGTGCCAGCAGCTCAGACAGGGCGAGAGGTCAGCCCCAGCATTTT. Encoded protein: CASSSDRARGQPQHF. The rearrangement uses TRBV12-3 or TRBV12-4 and TRBJ1-5; TRBD1 agrees at 7 bases. The CDR3 is made up of 15 amino acids. Trimming removed 6 bases from V and 6 bases from J; junction bases left unmatched: 11.

The V gene is TRBV4-3, the J gene TRBJ1-1; the D gene is possibly TRBD1 (6 bases). Germline V gene data show CDR1 as LGHNA and CDR2 as YSLEER. V was cut by 1 base and J by 10 bases, with 10 bases left in between. The CDR3 is 12 amino acids. The CDR3 here is CASSQVRGAAFF. Written as DNA, the CDR3 is TGCGCCAGCAGCCAAGTAAGGGGGGCAGCTTTCTTT.

This chain uses TRBV4-3 with TRBJ2-1, with D unresolved. Deletions cut 0 bases from V and 5 bases from J, with 8 bases between. The CDR3 consists of 14 residues. Germline V gene data show CDR1 as LGHNA and CDR2 as YSLEER. The CDR3: CASSQDSLNNEQFF. The CDR3 DNA reads as TGCGCCAGCAGCCAAGATAGTTTAAACAATGAGCAGTTCTTC.

The chain carries TRBV29-1 and TRBJ2-1, with D unclear. CDR1 SQVTM and CDR2 ANQGSEA come from the germline V gene. V was cut by 4 bases and J by 9 bases, with 4 bases left in between. The CDR3 is made up of 9 amino acids. Written as DNA, the CDR3 is TGCAGCGTTGTCCCTGAGCAGTTCTTC. Residues: CSVVPEQFF.

V gene TRBV12-3 or TRBV12-4 combines with J gene TRBJ2-1; 13 bases fit TRBD2. The length of the CDR3 is 15 residues. V was clipped by 6 bases and J by 6 bases; unmatched bases: 5. The CDR3: CASRPGTSGINEQFF. DNA for the CDR3: TGTGCCAGCAGACCCGGGACTAGCGGGATCAATGAGCAGTTCTTC.

This clonotype appeared a few times. This chain connects TRBV7-2 to TRBJ2-5, with 8 bases matching TRBD1. Per the germline V gene, CDR1 is SGHTA and CDR2 is FQGNSA. The CDR3 covers 14 residues. J was trimmed by 6 bases and V by 4 bases; bases with no gene match: 7. The CDR3 DNA reads as TGTGCCAGCAGCTCAGGACAGGGTGGAAAGACCCAGTACTTC. As protein: CASSSGQGGKTQYF.

This clonotype was recorded once. The chain is built from TRBV7-9 and TRBJ2-7; 8 positions match TRBD1. There are 18 residues in the CDR3. The V gene's germline CDR1 is SEHNR and CDR2 FQNEAQ (reference sequence). The V segment lost 4 bases and the J segment 2 bases; nucleotides outside the gene matches: 16. The CDR3: CASSSEKGWTGNPYEQYF. The CDR3 bases are TGTGCCAGCAGCTCCGAAAAGGGCTGGACAGGGAATCCCTACGAGCAGTACTTC.

The gene calls are TRBV29-1 and TRBJ2-7; 9 positions match TRBD1. The CDR3 has 14 amino acids. V lost 7 bases and J lost 5; bases outside the gene matches: 12. Germline-derived CDR1 and CDR2 are SQVTM and ANQGSEA. Written as DNA, the CDR3 is TGCAGCGGATCAATCGGGACAGGGATCCACGAGCAGTACTTC. This gives the protein CSGSIGTGIHEQYF.

The chain links TRBV20-1 to TRBJ2-3, with 11 bases that match TRBD2. Germline loops: CDR1 DFQATT, CDR2 SNEGSKA (reference sequence). The CDR3 length is 16 residues. The V gene end was trimmed by 3 bases and the J gene end by 1 base; junction bases not matched to a gene: 6. The CDR3 reads CSASETSGIGTDTQYF. CDR3 DNA sequence: TGCAGTGCTAGTGAGACTAGCGGGATTGGCACAGATACGCAGTATTTT.

Many counts were recorded for this clonotype. The rearrangement uses TRBV6-7 and TRBJ2-1; 8 bases match TRBD2. TRBV6-7 is known as an ORF, though its function is uncertain. CDR3 length equals 16 residues. V dropped 5 bases and J dropped 1; count of bases not matched to a gene: 7. The CDR3 nucleotides read TGTGCCAGCAGTAACCGGGAGGGCCGTTCCTACAATGAGCAGTTCTTC. This encodes CASSNREGRSYNEQFF.

The J gene is TRBJ2-1, the V gene TRBV20-1; D remains ambiguous. CDR1 is DFQATT, CDR2 SNEGSKA, per germline (reference sequence). The CDR3 is made up of 16 amino acids. V shed 3 bases and J shed 2 bases, with 17 bases lying between them. The CDR3 protein is CSASPQTREAYNEQFF. CDR3 nucleotides: TGCAGTGCTAGCCCTCAGACTCGTGAGGCCTACAATGAGCAGTTCTTC.